This T cell receptor beta chain was recorded in a study of blood T cell repertoires in COVID-19. Study-wide background: Acute and convalescent COVID-19 specimens originated in the United States, Italy and Spain.

The table lists this clone with a few counts. Libraries were prepared by immunoSEQ multiplex PCR; TCRdb keeps only in-frame clonotypes and omits some of them. Of about 400,000 clones detected, around nine tenths appear once; the ten largest clones hold more than 0.9%. Those who participated ranged in age from roughly 18 to 90 years and resided in approximately 26 US areas. The sequencing sample was made of PBMCs or T cells enriched from blood (not recorded which). The source is a woman aged 25 to 39 with acute COVID-19.

CDR3 bases: TGTGCCAGCAGCCCCTTCGGGAGGGACCTAGCCAAAAACATTCAGTACTTC. It encodes CASSPFGRDLAKNIQYF. The rearrangement links TRBV5-6 to TRBJ2-4, with 8 nucleotides matching TRBD2. The CDR3 is 17 residues long. From germline, CDR1 is SGHDT and CDR2 YYEEEE. V lost 4 bases to trimming and J lost 0 bases; unmatched junction nucleotides: 9.